A selection of T cell receptor beta chains follows, all from one sample in a study of cytomegalovirus exposure and HLA in healthy donors. The repertoire was sequenced with immunoSEQ multiplex PCR; TCRdb's copy has only in-frame clones and lacks some. This sample has over 75,000 clones; around 84% occur once, and the top ten carry around 2.4%. Sequencing input: PBMCs. The receptors here all came from a woman in her forties or fifties in good health and CMV-seronegative. CDR3s include the opening cysteine and the closing phenylalanine or tryptophan. Fields, in order: clone size, J gene, D gene, V gene, CDR3 DNA, CDR3 protein. A D gene is named only where the DNA matches it firmly. Rows give clone size only sometimes, using once, few, many, or a class for an expanded clone.

size: -; J: TRBJ1-1; D: -; V: TRBV29-1; DNA: TGCAGCGGCAAGCCCCCGAACACTGAAGCTTTCTTT; CDR3: CSGKPPNTEAFF
size: -; J: TRBJ2-3; D: -; V: TRBV5-4; DNA: TGTGCCAGCAGCTTGGCCGAGCGGAGCACAGATACGCAGTATTTT; CDR3: CASSLAERSTDTQYF
size: -; J: TRBJ2-2; D: -; V: TRBV5-6; DNA: TGTGCCAGCAGCTTTGCAGGGATCACCGGGGAGCTGTTTTTT; CDR3: CASSFAGITGELFF
size: -; J: TRBJ1-2; D: -; V: TRBV6-1; DNA: TGTGCCACCTCCCTGGACAGCGCTAACTATGGCTACACCTTC; CDR3: CATSLDSANYGYTF
size: -; J: TRBJ2-6; D: TRBD1; V: TRBV5-1; DNA: TGCGCCAGCTCACCAAGGGGGCCTGGGGCCAACGTCCTGACTTTC; CDR3: CASSPRGPGANVLTF
size: -; J: TRBJ2-2; D: TRBD2; V: TRBV30; DNA: TGTGCCTGGGGGGTAGCGGGTCTGAACACCGGGGAGCTGTTTTTT; CDR3: CAWGVAGLNTGELFF
size: once; J: TRBJ2-1; D: -; V: TRBV25-1; DNA: TGTGCCAGCAGTGAATCTCGTAGGGCTAGCAGATCCTACAATGAGCAGTTCTTC; CDR3: CASSESRRASRSYNEQFF
size: -; J: TRBJ2-7; D: TRBD2; V: TRBV6-5; DNA: TGTGCCAGCAGTTACCTCCGACTAGCGGGAGGGCGAGAGCAGTACTTC; CDR3: CASSYLRLAGGREQYF
size: -; J: TRBJ1-5; D: TRBD1; V: TRBV7-9; DNA: TGTGCCAGCAGCCTGTACAATACCGGGACAGGAAACAATCAGCCCCAGCATTTT; CDR3: CASSLYNTGTGNNQPQHF
size: -; J: TRBJ2-5; D: -; V: TRBV7-6; DNA: TGTGCCAGCAGCTTAGAGGGGGGGGTTTGGGAGACCCAGTACTTC; CDR3: CASSLEGGVWETQYF
size: -; J: TRBJ2-1; D: TRBD2; V: TRBV5-1; DNA: TGCGCCAGCTCCCGGGGGGACTCCTACAATGAGCAGTTCTTC; CDR3: CASSRGDSYNEQFF
size: -; J: TRBJ2-1; D: -; V: TRBV7-3; DNA: TGTGCCAGCAGCCACCATGGGGCTAGCTCCTACAATGAGCAGTTCTTC; CDR3: CASSHHGASSYNEQFF
size: few; J: TRBJ2-4; D: TRBD2; V: TRBV5-1; DNA: TGCGCCAGCAGCTTGGAATCTAGCGGGAGGACGCTAGCCAAAAACATTCAGTACTTC; CDR3: CASSLESSGRTLAKNIQYF
size: -; J: TRBJ2-6; D: -; V: TRBV5-6; DNA: TGTGCCAGCAGCTTGCTTTCCTCTGGGGCCAACGGCCTGACTTTC; CDR3: CASSLLSSGANGLTF
size: -; J: TRBJ2-1; D: TRBD2; V: TRBV5-1; DNA: TGCGCCAGCAGGTCCGGGACTAGCGGGAGTAATGAGCAGTTCTTC; CDR3: CASRSGTSGSNEQFF
size: -; J: TRBJ1-3; D: -; V: TRBV19; DNA: TGTGCCAGTAGTATAGCCAGGACTGGAAACACCATATATTTT; CDR3: CASSIARTGNTIYF
size: -; J: TRBJ1-1; D: -; V: TRBV30; DNA: TGTGCCTGGAGTGTAAGATTTCGGTCGAACACTGAAGCTTTCTTT; CDR3: CAWSVRFRSNTEAFF
size: -; J: TRBJ2-5; D: TRBD2; V: TRBV27; DNA: TGTGCCAGCAGTTTAAGGCTAGCGGGGGCATTATACCAAGAGACCCAGTACTTC; CDR3: CASSLRLAGALYQETQYF